The T cell receptor (beta chain) described here comes from a study of T cells in Graves' hyperthyroidism and ophthalmopathy. The TCR beta CDR3 regions underwent amplification using RNA transcripts as the source. First-round RT-PCR with HTBI primers amplified the TCR CDR3 region. TCRdb processed the multiplex PCR reads anew with MiXCR; each CDR3 protein has one entry. Found here are around 500,000 distinct CDR3 sequences, 15% to 20% of them singletons; the top ten hold around 28%. The CDR3 is made up of 16 amino acids. Trimming left V 1 base short and J 5 bases short, with 17 bases between. The germline CDR1 and CDR2 sequences are MNHEY and SMNVEV (reference sequence). In this sample, this clonotype turned up many times.

Sequencing input: blood. This TCR was sampled from a young woman with Graves' ophthalmopathy. V usage is TRBV27 and J usage is TRBJ2-5; TRBD2 might be the D (7 bases). For the CDR3, the DNA is TGTGCCAGCAGTTTATGGGGCGGAGGGGGAGGGGAGACCCAGTACTTC. Translated: CASSLWGGGGGETQYF.